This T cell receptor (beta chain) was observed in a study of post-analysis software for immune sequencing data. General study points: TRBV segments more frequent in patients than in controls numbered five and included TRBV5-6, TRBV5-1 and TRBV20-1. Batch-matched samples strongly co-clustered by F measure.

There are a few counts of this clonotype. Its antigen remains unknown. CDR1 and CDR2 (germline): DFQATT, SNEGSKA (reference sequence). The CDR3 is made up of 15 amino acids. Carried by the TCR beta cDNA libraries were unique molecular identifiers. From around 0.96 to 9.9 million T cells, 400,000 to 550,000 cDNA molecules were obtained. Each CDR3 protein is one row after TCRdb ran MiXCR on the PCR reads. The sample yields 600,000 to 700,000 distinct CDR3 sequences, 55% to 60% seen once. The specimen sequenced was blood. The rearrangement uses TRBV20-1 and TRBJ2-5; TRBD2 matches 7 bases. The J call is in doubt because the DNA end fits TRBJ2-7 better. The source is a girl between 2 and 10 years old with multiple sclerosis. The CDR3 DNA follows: TGCAGTGCTGCCCCCGGAGCGGGAACCCCCTACGAGCAGTACTTC. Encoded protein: CSAAPGAGTPYEQYF.